The following is a TCR beta chain sequence with its context. Its target antigen remains unknown. No much larger clone is present one base from it, and per-base qualities are unavailable. TCRbeta CDR3 regions were amplified from genomic DNA using the immunoSEQ Assay, a bias-controlled multiplex PCR. Turning to the authors' computational methods: Nucleated cell counts per sample were estimated from amplification of reference gene primers within the assay. To quantify the absolute abundance of each unique TCRbeta CDR3 rearrangement, sequence reads were collapsed and filtered. For each sample, productive Simpson clonality was calculated by taking the square root of Simpson's diversity index across productive rearrangements. This is the immuneACCESS table as TCRdb keeps it, with only in-frame sequences that have V and J called. A part of the clones is gone; compared with another copy, unresolved V genes explain less than half, and the rest is unexplained. V, J and clone size are taken as reported in that table, and D and trimming were inferred from the DNA itself. This sample has under 75,000 clones in its table, and 65% to 80% of those were observed once. Jointly, the top ten make up around 6% of the sample.

In the germline V gene, CDR1 corresponds to SNHLY and CDR2 to FYNNEI. From the cysteine through the phenylalanine, the CDR3 covers 12 amino acids. The kept DNA is CDR3 alone, 36 bases in frame from the first base. V is cut by 8 bases and J by 5 bases, and the space between the germline ends is 12 bases. The data originate from a study of blood T cell repertoires in COVID-19 (dated by TCRdb to 2020 to 2022). General notes on the study: Samples from collaborators originated in the United States, Italy and Spain and spanned both the acute and convalescent phases of COVID-19. The repertoires were made available in a free public database intended to serve as a resource for research on the immune response to SARS-CoV-2. A de-identified subject ID, COVID-19 status, age in years and sex were almost always included in the sample metadata. The prospective study material was composed of cDNA or gDNA derived from T cells, B-cell-depleted T cells, or PBMCs. The dataset comprised deeply sampled blood TCRbeta repertoires from subjects exposed to, actively infected with, or recovered from COVID-19. HLA class I and class II types, where available, came from metadata supplied by the sample provider rather than from assay-based typing. Samples came from the ongoing ImmuneRACE study (first 160 participants) plus 1,254 subjects from 6 global collaborators. The study at large found these results: How much clinical and demographic metadata was included differed by source and by participant, and the metadata was provided uncurated.

Each collaborating institution followed its own protocols to collect whole blood in K2EDTA tubes. For TCRbeta analysis, collaborator samples were shipped as frozen whole blood, as isolated PBMCs, or as DNA extracted from either sample type. The sample consisted of peripheral blood. The rearrangement joined TRBV2 to TRBJ2-5, with an unclear D gene assignment. This clonotype was sampled from a woman in her seventies with acute or convalescent COVID-19. The CDR3 corresponds to CASRGIRETQYF. The sequence in DNA is TGTGCCAGCCGAGGAATTCGGGAGACCCAGTACTTC.